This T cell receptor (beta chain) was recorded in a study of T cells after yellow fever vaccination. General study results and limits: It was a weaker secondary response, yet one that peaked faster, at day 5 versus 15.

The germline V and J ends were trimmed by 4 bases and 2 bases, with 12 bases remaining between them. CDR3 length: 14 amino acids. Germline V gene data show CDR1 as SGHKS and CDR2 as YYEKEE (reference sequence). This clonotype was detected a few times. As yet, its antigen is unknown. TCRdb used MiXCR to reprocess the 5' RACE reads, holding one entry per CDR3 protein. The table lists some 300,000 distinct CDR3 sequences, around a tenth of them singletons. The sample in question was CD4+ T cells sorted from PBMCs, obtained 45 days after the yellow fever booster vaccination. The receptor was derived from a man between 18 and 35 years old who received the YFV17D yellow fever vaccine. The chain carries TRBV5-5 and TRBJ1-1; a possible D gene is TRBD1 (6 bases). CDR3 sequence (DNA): TGTGCCAGCAGCCGCGTACAGGGAAACACTGAAGCTTTCTTT. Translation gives CASSRVQGNTEAFF.